These 12 T cell receptor beta chains were all obtained from the same sample, sequenced in a study of shared clonotypes between healthy human individuals. Sequencing used immunoSEQ multiplex PCR; TCRdb keeps in-frame clones, though not all of them. The table has 2,100,000 or so clones, almost 96% seen once. Material for sequencing was naive CD4+ T cells sorted from blood. Specified subset: CD45RA+ positively selected. These receptors were obtained from a man aged 18-30 years in good health.

The chain links TRBV4-1 to TRBJ1-1; D ambiguous. Germline V lookup: CDR1 MGHRA, CDR2 YSYEKL. The CDR3 spans 17 residues. V dropped 0 bases and J dropped 7 bases, with 21 bases sitting between them. The CDR3 reads CASSQDRVLVRADEAFF. DNA for the CDR3: TGCGCCAGCAGCCAAGATAGGGTTTTGGTTAGGGCCGATGAAGCTTTCTTT.

Note on this clone: At one end, the junction sequence differs from germline, possibly due to a read error. The chain has TRBV6-6 and TRBJ2-7, with TRBD1 matching 7 bases. CDR1 and CDR2 from the germline V gene are MNHNY and SVGAGI (reference sequence). The CDR3 contains 13 residues. The CDR3 DNA reads TGTGCCAGCAGTCCACACCCCGGGACAGACATCAACTTC. Its protein is CASSPHPGTDINF.

The rearrangement joins TRBV2 to TRBJ2-3; possibly TRBD1 for D (6 bases). The CDR3 has 14 amino acids. Germline CDR1 is SNHLY and CDR2 is FYNNEI. V was clipped by 9 bases and J by 3 bases, with 16 bases between them. Written as DNA, the CDR3 is TGTGCCAGGGACCAGGGGCTGGGGACAGATACGCAGTATTTT. Its translation: CARDQGLGTDTQYF.

Written as DNA, the CDR3 is TGTGCCAGCAGTGCTTGGGGGCACACTGAAGCTTTCTTT. Translation gives CASSAWGHTEAFF. V usage is TRBV6-4 and J usage is TRBJ1-1; D possibly corresponds to TRBD1 (6 bases). The CDR3 consists of 13 residues. CDR1 is MRHNA, CDR2 SNTAGT, per germline. The V gene lost 4 bases and the J gene lost 3 bases, with 9 bases spanning the gap.

This sequence joins TRBV2 and TRBJ2-7, with unresolved D. The germline gives CDR1 SNHLY, CDR2 FYNNEI. The CDR3 consists of 13 residues. Between the trimmed V and J ends, which lost 2 bases and 0 bases, there was a span of 5 bases. CDR3 nucleotide sequence: TGTGCCAGCAGTGAACAGCTCTCCTACGAGCAGTACTTC. It is translated as CASSEQLSYEQYF.

V is TRBV10-2 and J is TRBJ2-6; unclear D gene. The CDR3 length is 12 residues. The V gene's germline CDR1 is WSHSY and CDR2 SAAADI. The V end was cut by 7 bases, the J end by 4 bases, with 5 bases between. CDR3 region: CASTLGANVLTF. As DNA, the CDR3 is TGCGCCAGCACGTTAGGGGCCAACGTCCTGACTTTC.

This rearrangement joins TRBV2 to TRBJ2-3, with 9 bases matching TRBD2. There are 15 residues in the CDR3. CDR1 and CDR2 from the germline V gene are SNHLY and FYNNEI. Germline trimming cut 2 bases from V and 4 bases from J; bases unmatched to any gene: 4. The CDR3 region is CASSERAGGPDTQYF. The CDR3 bases are TGTGCCAGCAGTGAAAGGGCGGGAGGGCCAGATACGCAGTATTTT. Complete variable domain (other parts from reference TRBV2 and TRBJ2-3): EPEVTQTPSHQVTQMGQEVILRCVPISNHLYFYWYRQILGQKVEFLVSFYNNEISEKSEIFDDQFSVERPDGSNFTLKIRSTKLEDSAMYFCASSERAGGPDTQYFGPGTRLTVL.

The gene calls are TRBV9 and TRBJ2-5, with TRBD2 as a possible D gene (7 bases). This CDR3 spans 16 amino acids. Trimming cost V 0 bases and J 5 bases, with 17 bases left between them. Germline values: CDR1 SGDLS, CDR2 YYNGEE. The CDR3 loop is CASSVVPGGGGETQYF. As DNA, the CDR3 is TGTGCCAGCAGCGTAGTCCCGGGCGGGGGCGGTGAGACCCAGTACTTC.

The V gene is TRBV6-5, the J gene TRBJ2-7; 8 positions match TRBD1. The CDR3 consists of 14 residues. CDR1 is MNHEY, CDR2 SVGAGI, per germline. V was pared by 6 bases and J by 3 bases, with 7 bases of the junction left unmatched. Here the CDR3 DNA reads TGTGCCAGCAGAACCGACAGGGGCTACTACGAGCAGTACTTC. Translated, it gives CASRTDRGYYEQYF.

Points on this clone: Different DNA sequences within this sample yield the same CDR3. The chain has TRBV7-9 and TRBJ1-5; D unresolved. CDR3 length: 14 amino acids. Trimming removed 5 bases at V and 2 bases at J, with 10 bases between. The germline V gene encodes CDR1 SEHNR and CDR2 FQNEAQ (reference sequence). The CDR3 spells CASSLGVGNQPQHF. Written as DNA, the CDR3 is TGTGCCAGCAGCCTTGGAGTCGGCAATCAGCCCCAGCATTTT.

This clone was counted a single time. The chain has TRBV19 and TRBJ2-2, with TRBD1 matching over 10 bases. Germline-derived CDR1 and CDR2 are LNHDA and SQIVND (reference sequence). J was trimmed by 5 bases and V by 4 bases; bases with no gene match: 7. The CDR3 extends over 16 amino acids. The CDR3 here is CASSNDRGQWTGELFF. DNA of the CDR3: TGTGCCAGTAGTAACGACAGGGGGCAATGGACCGGGGAGCTGTTTTTT. Drawing the rest from reference TRBV19 and TRBJ2-2, the complete variable domain is DGGITQSPKYLFRKEGQNVTLSCEQNLNHDAMYWYRQDPGQGLRLIYYSQIVNDFQKGDIAEGYSVSREKKESFPLTVTSAQKNPTAFYLCASSNDRGQWTGELFFGEGSRLTVL.

About this clone: At the DNA level, this CDR3 is encoded by other sequences in the same sample as well. The chain is built from TRBV6-5 and TRBJ1-1; the D gene is possibly TRBD1 (6 bases). This CDR3 is built from 13 residues. With 0 bases removed from V and 4 bases from J, the gap between germline ends came to 6 bases. Per the germline V gene, CDR1 is MNHEY and CDR2 is SVGAGI. CDR3 amino acids: CASSYSGGTEAFF. The CDR3 bases are TGTGCCAGCAGTTACTCAGGGGGCACTGAAGCTTTCTTT.